The TCR beta chain under discussion was sequenced for a study of blood T cell repertoires in COVID-19. On the study more broadly: Whether acute or convalescent, the COVID-19 samples came from the United States, Italy and Spain.

This clone has a single count. Deletions cut 9 bases from V and 4 bases from J, with 12 bases between. The CDR3 has 12 residues. Germline V gene lookup returns CDR1 MDHEN and CDR2 SYDVKM. Using immunoSEQ multiplex PCR, the repertoire was profiled, and TCRdb retains in-frame clones only, with some absent. The sample shows approximately 190,000 clones, 84% of them seen only once. The sequenced material came from peripheral blood. The chain uses TRBV28 and TRBJ1-2, with D possibly TRBD1 on 5 matching bases. This clonotype originated in a woman aged 70 to 79 with active or convalescent COVID-19. The CDR3 DNA follows: TGTGCCAGTCAGGGAAACTTCTATGGCTACACCTTC. This translates into CASQGNFYGYTF.